This TCR beta chain was profiled in a study of T cells in localized non-small cell lung cancer. After removal of 5 bases from V and 6 bases from J, the junction contained 13 bases not matched to a gene. Germline lookup yields CDR1 SGHDN and CDR2 FVKESK. The CDR3 sequence is 16 residues long. The repertoire was sequenced with immunoSEQ multiplex PCR; TCRdb's copy has only in-frame clones and lacks some. Among approximately 31,000 clones listed, nearly 80% were seen once. The receptor was derived from a male donor at least 60 years old with stage II squamous cell lung carcinoma. The rearrangement uses TRBV14 and TRBJ2-7; 10 nucleotides match TRBD2. Material: peripheral blood, obtained before any cancer treatment. Here the CDR3 reads CASSSLGGLAGVEQYF. The CDR3 nucleotides read TGTGCCAGCAGCTCCCTAGGAGGGCTAGCGGGAGTCGAGCAGTACTTC.